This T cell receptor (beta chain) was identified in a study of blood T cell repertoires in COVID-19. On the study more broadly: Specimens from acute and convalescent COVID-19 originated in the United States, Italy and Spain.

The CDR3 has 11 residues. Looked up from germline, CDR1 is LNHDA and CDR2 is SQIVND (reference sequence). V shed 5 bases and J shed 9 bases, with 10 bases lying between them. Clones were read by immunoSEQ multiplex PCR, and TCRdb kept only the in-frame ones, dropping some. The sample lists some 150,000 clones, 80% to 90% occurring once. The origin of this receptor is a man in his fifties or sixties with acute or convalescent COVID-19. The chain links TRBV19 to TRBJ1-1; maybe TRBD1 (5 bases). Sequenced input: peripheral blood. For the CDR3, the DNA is TGTGCCAGTAGTCGGGGGTTTCAAGCTTTCTTT. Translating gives CASSRGFQAFF.